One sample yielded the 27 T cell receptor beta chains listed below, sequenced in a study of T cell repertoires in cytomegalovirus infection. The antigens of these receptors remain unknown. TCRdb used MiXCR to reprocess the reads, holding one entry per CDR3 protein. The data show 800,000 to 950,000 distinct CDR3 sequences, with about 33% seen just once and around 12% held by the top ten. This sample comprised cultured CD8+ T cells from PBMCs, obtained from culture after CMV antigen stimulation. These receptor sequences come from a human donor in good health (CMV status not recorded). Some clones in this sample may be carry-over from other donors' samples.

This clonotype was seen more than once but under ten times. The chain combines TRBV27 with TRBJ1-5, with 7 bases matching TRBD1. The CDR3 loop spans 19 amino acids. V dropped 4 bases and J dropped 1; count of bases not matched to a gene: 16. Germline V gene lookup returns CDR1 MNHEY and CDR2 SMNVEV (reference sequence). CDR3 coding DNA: TGTGCCAGCAGTTCCCAACAGGGGAAGGGGGATTTGAGCAATCAGCCCCAGCATTTT. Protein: CASSSQQGKGDLSNQPQHF.

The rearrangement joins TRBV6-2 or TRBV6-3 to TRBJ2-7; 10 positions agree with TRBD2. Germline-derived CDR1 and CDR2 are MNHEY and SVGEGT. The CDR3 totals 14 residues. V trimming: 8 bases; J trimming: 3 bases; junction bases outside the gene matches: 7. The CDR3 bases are TGTGCCAGCGGCCTTAGCGGGGGGTTCTACGAGCAGTACTTC. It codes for CASGLSGGFYEQYF.

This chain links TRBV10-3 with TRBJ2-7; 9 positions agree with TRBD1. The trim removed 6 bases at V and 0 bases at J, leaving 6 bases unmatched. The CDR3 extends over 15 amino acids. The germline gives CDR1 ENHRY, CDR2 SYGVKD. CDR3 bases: TGTGCCATCAGGACAGGGGGGGGGAGCTCCTACGAGCAGTACTTC. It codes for CAIRTGGGSSYEQYF.

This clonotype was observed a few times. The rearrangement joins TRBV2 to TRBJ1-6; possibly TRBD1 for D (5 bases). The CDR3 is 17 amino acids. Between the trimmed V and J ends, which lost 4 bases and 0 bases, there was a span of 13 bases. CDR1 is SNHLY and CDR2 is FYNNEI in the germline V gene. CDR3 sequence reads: CASSAGVLSSYNSPLHF. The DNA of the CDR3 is TGTGCCAGCAGTGCGGGGGTCCTGAGCTCCTATAATTCACCCCTCCACTTT. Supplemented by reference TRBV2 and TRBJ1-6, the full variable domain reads EPEVTQTPSHQVTQMGQEVILRCVPISNHLYFYWYRQILGQKVEFLVSFYNNEISEKSEIFDDQFSVERPDGSNFTLKIRSTKLEDSAMYFCASSAGVLSSYNSPLHFGNGTRLTVT.

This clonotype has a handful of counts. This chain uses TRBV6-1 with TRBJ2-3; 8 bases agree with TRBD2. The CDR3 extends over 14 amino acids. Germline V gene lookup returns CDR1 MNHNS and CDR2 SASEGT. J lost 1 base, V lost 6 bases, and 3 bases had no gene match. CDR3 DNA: TGTGCCAGCAGGTTAGCGGGGCGCACAGATACGCAGTATTTT. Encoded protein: CASRLAGRTDTQYF.

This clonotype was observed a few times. The CDR3 DNA is TGCGCCAGCAGCCGAGAGTTAGCCGGGACAGGGGTTTCGGAGACCCAGTACTTC. Translated: CASSRELAGTGVSETQYF. The chain uses TRBV4-1 and TRBJ2-5; the match to TRBD1 covers 10 bases. CDR1 is MGHRA and CDR2 is YSYEKL in the germline V gene. This CDR3 region has 18 residues. J lost 5 bases, V lost 4 bases, and 16 bases had no gene match.

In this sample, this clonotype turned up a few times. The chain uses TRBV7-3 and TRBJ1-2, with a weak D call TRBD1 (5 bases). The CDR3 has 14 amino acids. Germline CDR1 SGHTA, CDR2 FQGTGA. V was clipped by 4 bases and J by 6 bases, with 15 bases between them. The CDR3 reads CASSYSGTVDGYTF. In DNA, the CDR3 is TGTGCCAGCAGCTACTCCGGGACTGTTGATGGCTACACCTTC.

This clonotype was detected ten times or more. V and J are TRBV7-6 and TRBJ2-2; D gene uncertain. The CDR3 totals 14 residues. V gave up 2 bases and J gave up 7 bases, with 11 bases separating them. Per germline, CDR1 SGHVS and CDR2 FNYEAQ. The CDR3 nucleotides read TGTGCCAGCAGCTTAAGGGATCTCAACGGGGAGCTGTTTTTT. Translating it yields CASSLRDLNGELFF.

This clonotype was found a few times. DNA for the CDR3: TGTGCCAGTAGTATCCCCGAACAGCTTCATGGCTACACCTTC. This gives the protein CASSIPEQLHGYTF. The rearrangement links TRBV19 to TRBJ1-2, with D hard to call. V gave up 3 bases and J gave up 6 bases, with 14 bases separating them. This CDR3 comprises 14 residues. Germline V lookup: CDR1 LNHDA, CDR2 SQIVND (reference sequence).

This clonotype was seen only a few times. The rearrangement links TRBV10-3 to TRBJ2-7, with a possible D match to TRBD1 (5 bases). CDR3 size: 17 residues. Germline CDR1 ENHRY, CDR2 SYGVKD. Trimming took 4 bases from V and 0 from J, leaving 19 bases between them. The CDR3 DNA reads TGTGCCATCAGTGTGGCTGGGAAGGACAAGAGCTCCTACGAGCAGTACTTC. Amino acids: CAISVAGKDKSSYEQYF.

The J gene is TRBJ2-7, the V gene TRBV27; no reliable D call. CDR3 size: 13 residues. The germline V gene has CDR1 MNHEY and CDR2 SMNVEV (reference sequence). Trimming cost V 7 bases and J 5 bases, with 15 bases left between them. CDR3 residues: CASKVGSVHEQYF. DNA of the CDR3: TGTGCCAGCAAGGTGGGTTCGGTACACGAGCAGTACTTC.

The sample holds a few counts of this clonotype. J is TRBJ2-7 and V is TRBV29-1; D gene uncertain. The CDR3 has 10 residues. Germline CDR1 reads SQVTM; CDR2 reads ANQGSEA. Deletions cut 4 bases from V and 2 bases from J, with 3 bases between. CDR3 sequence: CSVVTYEQYF. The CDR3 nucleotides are TGCAGCGTTGTCACCTACGAGCAGTACTTC.

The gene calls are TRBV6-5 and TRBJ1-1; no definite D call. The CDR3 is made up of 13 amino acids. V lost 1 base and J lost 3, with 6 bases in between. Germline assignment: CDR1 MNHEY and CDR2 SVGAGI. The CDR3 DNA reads TGTGCCAGCAGTTACTTGTGGGACACTGAAGCTTTCTTT. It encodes CASSYLWDTEAFF.

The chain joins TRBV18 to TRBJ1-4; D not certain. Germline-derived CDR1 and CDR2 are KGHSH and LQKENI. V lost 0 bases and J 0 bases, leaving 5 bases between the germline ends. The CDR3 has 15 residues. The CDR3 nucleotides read TGTGCCAGCTCACCACCGAGTGCAACTAATGAAAAACTGTTTTTT. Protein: CASSPPSATNEKLFF.

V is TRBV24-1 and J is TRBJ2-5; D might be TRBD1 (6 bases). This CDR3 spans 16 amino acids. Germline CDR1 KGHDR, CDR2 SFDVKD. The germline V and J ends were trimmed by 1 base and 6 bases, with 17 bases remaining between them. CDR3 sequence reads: CATSDFNGQQRKTQYF. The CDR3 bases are TGTGCCACCAGTGATTTTAACGGACAGCAACGGAAGACCCAGTACTTC.

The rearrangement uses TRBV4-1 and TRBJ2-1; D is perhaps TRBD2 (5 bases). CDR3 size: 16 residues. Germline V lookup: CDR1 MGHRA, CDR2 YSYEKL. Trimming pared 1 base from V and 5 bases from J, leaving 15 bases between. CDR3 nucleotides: TGCGCCAGCAGCCAAGTAATTGTAGGGAGCCACAATGAGCAGTTCTTC. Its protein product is CASSQVIVGSHNEQFF.

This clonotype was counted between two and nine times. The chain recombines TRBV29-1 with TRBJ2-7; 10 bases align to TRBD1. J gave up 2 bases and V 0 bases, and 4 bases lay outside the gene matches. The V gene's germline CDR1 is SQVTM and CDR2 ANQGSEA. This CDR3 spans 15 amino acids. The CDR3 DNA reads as TGCAGCGTTGAAGAGTGGGGACAGGGGACCTACGAGCAGTACTTC. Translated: CSVEEWGQGTYEQYF.

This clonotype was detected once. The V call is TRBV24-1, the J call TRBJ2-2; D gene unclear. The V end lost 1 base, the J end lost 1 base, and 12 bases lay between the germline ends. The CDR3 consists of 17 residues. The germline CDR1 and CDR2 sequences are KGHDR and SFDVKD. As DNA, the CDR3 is TGTGCCACCAGTGATTTTGCCGGGCAGCGGAACACCGGGGAGCTGTTTTTT. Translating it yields CATSDFAGQRNTGELFF.

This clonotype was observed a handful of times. The CDR3 DNA sequence: TGTGCCAGCAGTTATTTGGGAGAGGACACCATATATTTT. Its protein product is CASSYLGEDTIYF. The chain joins TRBV6-6 to TRBJ1-3; D unclear. V lost 3 bases to trimming and J lost 8 bases, with 11 bases between them. Germline values: CDR1 MNHNY, CDR2 SVGAGI (reference sequence). The CDR3 has 13 amino acids.

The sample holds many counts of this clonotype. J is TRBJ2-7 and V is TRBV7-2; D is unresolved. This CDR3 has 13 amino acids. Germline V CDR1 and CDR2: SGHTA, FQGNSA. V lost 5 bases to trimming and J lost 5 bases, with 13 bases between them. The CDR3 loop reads CASSVDDSHEQYF. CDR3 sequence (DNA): TGTGCCAGCAGCGTGGACGATTCCCACGAGCAGTACTTC.

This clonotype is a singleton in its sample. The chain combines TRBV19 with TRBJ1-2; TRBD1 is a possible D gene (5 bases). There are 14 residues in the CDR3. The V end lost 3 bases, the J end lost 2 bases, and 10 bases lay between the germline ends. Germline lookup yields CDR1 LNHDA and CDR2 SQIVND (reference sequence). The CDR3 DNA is TGTGCCAGTAGTATCGCGGGGACGAACTATGGCTACACCTTC. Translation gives CASSIAGTNYGYTF. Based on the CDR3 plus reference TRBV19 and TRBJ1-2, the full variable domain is DGGITQSPKYLFRKEGQNVTLSCEQNLNHDAMYWYRQDPGQGLRLIYYSQIVNDFQKGDIAEGYSVSREKKESFPLTVTSAQKNPTAFYLCASSIAGTNYGYTFGSGTRLTVV.

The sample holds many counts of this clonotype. The CDR3 sequence is CASSYPGTYEQYV. CDR3 in DNA: TGTGCCAGCAGTTACCCCGGTACCTACGAGCAGTACGTC. The chain is built from TRBV6-2 or TRBV6-3 and TRBJ2-7; D remains ambiguous. The CDR3 length is 13 residues. Germline assignment: CDR1 MNHEY and CDR2 SVGEGT. V was trimmed by 2 bases and J by 2 bases, leaving 7 bases between them.

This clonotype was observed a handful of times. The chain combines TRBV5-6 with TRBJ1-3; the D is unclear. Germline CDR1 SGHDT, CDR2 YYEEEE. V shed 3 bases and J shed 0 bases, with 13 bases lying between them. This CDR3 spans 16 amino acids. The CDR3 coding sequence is TGTGCCAGCAGCTCCTCAGGTCTTCGCTCTGGAAACACCATATATTTT. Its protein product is CASSSSGLRSGNTIYF. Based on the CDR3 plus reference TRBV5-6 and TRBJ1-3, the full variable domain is DAGVTQSPTHLIKTRGQQVTLRCSPKSGHDTVSWYQQALGQGPQFIFQYYEEEERQRGNFPDRFSGHQFPNYSSELNVNALLLGDSALYLCASSSSGLRSGNTIYFGEGSWLTVV.

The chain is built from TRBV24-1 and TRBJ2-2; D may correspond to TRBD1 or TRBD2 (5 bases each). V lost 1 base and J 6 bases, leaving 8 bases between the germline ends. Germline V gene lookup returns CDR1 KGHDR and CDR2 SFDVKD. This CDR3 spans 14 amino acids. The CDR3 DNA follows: TGTGCCACCAGTGATTTAGAGGGACCCGGGGAGCTGTTTTTT. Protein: CATSDLEGPGELFF.

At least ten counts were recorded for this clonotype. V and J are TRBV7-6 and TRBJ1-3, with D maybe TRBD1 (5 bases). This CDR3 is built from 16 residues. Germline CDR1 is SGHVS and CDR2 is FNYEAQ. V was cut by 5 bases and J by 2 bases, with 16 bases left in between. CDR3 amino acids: CASSQTRGTTGNTIYF. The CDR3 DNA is TGTGCCAGCAGCCAAACACGTGGGACGACTGGAAACACCATATATTTT.

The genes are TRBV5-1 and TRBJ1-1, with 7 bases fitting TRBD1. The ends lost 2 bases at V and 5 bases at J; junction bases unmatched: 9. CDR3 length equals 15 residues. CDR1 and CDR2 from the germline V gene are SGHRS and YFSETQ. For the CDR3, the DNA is TGCGCCAGCAGCTTCCACCAGACAGGGATGACTGAAGCTTTCTTT. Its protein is CASSFHQTGMTEAFF.

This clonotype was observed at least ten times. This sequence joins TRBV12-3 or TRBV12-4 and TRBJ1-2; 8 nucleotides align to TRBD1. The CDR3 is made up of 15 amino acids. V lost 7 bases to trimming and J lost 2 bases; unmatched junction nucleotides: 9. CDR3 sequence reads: CASTSGTGKNYGYTF. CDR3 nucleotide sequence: TGTGCCAGCACCTCCGGGACAGGAAAAAACTATGGCTACACCTTC.